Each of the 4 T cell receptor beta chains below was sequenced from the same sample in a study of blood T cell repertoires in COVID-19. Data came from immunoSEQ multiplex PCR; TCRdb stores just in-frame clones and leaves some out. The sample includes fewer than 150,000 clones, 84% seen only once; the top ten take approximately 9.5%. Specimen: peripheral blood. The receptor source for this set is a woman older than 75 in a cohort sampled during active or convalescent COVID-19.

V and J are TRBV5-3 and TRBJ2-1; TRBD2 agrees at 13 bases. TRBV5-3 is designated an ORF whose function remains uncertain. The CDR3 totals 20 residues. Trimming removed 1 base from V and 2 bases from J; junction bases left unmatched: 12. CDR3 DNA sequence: TGTGCCAGAAGCTTGTTGGGACTAGCGGGGACCGGGGATACCTACAATGAGCAGTTCTTC. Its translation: CARSLLGLAGTGDTYNEQFF.

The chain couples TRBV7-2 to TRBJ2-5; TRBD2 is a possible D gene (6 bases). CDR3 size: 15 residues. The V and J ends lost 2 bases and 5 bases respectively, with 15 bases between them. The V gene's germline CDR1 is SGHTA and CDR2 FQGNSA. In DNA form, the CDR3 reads TGTGCCAGCAGCTTATTGGGGGACTGGAAGGAGACCCAGTACTTC. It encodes CASSLLGDWKETQYF.

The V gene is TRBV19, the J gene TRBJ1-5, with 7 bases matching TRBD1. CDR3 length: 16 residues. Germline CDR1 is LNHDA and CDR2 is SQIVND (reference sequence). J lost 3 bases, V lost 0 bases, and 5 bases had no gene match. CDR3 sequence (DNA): TGTGCCAGTAGTATAGATAGTGGGACAGTCAATCAGCCCCAGCATTTT. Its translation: CASSIDSGTVNQPQHF.

The CDR3 sequence: CASSPTDIYGYTF. DNA of the CDR3: TGTGCCAGCAGTCCCACCGACATCTATGGCTACACCTTC. This sequence joins TRBV6-2 or TRBV6-3 and TRBJ1-2; D is ambiguous. There are 13 residues in the CDR3. Per the germline V gene, CDR1 is MNHEY and CDR2 is SVGEGT. The ends were cut back, 5 bases at V and 4 bases at J, with 11 bases in the middle.